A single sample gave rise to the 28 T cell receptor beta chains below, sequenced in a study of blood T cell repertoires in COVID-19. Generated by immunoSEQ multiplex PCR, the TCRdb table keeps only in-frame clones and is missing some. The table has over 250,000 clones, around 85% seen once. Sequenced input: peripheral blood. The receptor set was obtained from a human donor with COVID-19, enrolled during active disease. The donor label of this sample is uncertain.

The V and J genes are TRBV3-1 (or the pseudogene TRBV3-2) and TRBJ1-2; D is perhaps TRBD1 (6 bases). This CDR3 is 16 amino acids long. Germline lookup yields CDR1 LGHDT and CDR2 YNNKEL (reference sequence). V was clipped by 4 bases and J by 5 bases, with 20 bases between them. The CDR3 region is CASSPGERRTAYGYTF. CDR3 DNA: TGTGCCAGCAGCCCTGGGGAACGGCGGACAGCTTATGGCTACACCTTC.

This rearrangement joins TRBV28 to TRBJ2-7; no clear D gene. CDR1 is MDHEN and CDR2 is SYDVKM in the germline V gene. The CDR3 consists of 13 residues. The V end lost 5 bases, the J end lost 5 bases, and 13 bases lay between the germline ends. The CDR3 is CASSLRFGDEQYF. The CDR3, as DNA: TGTGCCAGCAGTCTGAGGTTCGGTGACGAGCAGTACTTC.

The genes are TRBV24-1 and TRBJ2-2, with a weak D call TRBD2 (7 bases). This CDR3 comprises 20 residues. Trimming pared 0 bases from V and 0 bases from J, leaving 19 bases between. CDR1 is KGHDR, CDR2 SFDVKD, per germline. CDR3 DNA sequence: TGTGCCACCAGTGATTTGCGGGGGGCACCTGTGAAAGCGAACACCGGGGAGCTGTTTTTT. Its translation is CATSDLRGAPVKANTGELFF.

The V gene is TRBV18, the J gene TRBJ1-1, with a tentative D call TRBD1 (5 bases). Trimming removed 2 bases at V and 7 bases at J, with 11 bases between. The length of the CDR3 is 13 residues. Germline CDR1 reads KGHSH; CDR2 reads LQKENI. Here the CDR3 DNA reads TGTGCCAGCTCACCAGAGACAGACCTTGAAGCTTTCTTT. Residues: CASSPETDLEAFF.

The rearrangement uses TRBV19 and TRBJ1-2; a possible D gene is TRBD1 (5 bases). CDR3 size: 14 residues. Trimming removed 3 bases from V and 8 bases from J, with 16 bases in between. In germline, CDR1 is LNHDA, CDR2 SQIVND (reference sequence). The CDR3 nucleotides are TGTGCCAGTAGTATTACAGGTACCTTCGACGGCTACACCTTC. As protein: CASSITGTFDGYTF.

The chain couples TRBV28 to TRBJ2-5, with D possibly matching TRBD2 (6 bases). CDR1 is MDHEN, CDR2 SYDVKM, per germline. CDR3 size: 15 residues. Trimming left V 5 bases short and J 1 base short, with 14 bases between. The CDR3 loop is CASSPPGTVQETQYF. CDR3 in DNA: TGTGCCAGCAGTCCACCCGGGACTGTCCAAGAGACCCAGTACTTC.

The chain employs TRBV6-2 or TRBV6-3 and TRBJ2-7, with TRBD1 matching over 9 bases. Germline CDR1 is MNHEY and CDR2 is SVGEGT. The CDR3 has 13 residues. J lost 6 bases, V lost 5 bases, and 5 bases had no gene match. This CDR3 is CASSRNRGPEQYF. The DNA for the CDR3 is TGTGCCAGCAGTCGAAACAGGGGGCCCGAGCAGTACTTC.

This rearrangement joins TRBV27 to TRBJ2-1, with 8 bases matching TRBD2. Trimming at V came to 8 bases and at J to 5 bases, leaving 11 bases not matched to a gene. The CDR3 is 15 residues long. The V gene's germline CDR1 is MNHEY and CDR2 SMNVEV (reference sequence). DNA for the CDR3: TGTGCCAGCCTTAGAGCGGGAGCCTCAGACAATGAGCAGTTCTTC. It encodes CASLRAGASDNEQFF.

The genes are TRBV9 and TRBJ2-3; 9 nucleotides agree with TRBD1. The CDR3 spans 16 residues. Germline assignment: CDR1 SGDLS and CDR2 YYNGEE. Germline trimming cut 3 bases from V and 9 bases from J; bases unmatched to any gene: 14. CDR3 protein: CASSADGGQGISTQYF. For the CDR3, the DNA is TGTGCCAGCAGCGCCGATGGGGGACAGGGAATCTCGACGCAGTATTTT.

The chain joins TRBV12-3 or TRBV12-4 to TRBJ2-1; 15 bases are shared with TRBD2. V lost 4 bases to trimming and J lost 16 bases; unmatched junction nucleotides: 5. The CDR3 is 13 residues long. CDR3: CASSWGLAGGSFF. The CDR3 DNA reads TGTGCCAGCAGTTGGGGACTAGCGGGAGGAAGCTTCTTC.

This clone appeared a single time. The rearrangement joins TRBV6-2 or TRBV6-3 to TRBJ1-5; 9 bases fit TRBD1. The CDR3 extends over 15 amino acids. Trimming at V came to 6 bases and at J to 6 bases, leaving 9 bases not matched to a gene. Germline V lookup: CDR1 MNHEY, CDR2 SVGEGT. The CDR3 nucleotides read TGTGCCAGCAGCCCCGGGACAGGGAGGCTTCAGCCCCAGCATTTT. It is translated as CASSPGTGRLQPQHF.

This CDR3 is CASSQERRLAGVNTGELFF. For the CDR3, the DNA is TGTGCCAGCAGCCAAGAGAGGAGACTAGCGGGAGTGAACACCGGGGAGCTGTTTTTT. The V gene is TRBV14, the J gene TRBJ2-2; 12 bases are a match to TRBD2. V was pared by 0 bases and J by 1 base, with 6 bases of the junction left unmatched. Germline-derived CDR1 and CDR2 are SGHDN and FVKESK. The CDR3 has 19 residues.

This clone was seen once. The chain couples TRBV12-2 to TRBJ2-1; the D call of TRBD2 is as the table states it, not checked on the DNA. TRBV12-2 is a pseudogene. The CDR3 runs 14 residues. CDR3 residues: CASRPRTSPNEQFF. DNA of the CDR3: TGTGCAAGTCGCCCCCGGACTAGCCCTAATGAGCAGTTCTTC.

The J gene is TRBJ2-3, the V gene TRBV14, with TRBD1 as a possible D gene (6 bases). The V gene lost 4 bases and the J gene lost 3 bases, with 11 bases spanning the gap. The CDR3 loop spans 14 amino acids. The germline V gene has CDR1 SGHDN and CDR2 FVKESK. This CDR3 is CASSRGQNTDTQYF. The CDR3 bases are TGTGCCAGCAGCCGTGGACAGAATACAGATACGCAGTATTTT. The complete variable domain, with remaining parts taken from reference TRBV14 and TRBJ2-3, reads EAGVTQFPSHSVIEKGQTVTLRCDPISGHDNLYWYRRVMGKEIKFLLHFVKESKQDESGMPNNRFLAERTGGTYSTLKVQPAELEDSGVYFCASSRGQNTDTQYFGPGTRLTVL.

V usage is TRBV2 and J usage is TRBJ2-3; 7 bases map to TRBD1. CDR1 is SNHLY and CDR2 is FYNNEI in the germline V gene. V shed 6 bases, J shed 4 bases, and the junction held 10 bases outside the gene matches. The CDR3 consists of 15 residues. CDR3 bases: TGTGCCAGCAGGGAGGACAGGAATCGAGCAGATACGCAGTATTTT. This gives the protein CASREDRNRADTQYF.

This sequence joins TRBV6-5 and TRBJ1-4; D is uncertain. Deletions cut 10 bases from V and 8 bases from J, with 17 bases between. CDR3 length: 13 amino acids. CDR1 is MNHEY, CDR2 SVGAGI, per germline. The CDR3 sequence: CATGRETKEKLFF. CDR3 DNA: TGTGCCACGGGGAGGGAGACAAAAGAAAAACTGTTTTTT.

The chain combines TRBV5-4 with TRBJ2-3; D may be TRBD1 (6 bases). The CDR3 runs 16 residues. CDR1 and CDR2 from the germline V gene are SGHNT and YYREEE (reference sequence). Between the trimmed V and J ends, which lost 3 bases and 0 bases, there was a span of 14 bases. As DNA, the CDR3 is TGTGCCAGCAGCTGGGACCCGGACAGCAGCACAGATACGCAGTATTTT. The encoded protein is CASSWDPDSSTDTQYF.

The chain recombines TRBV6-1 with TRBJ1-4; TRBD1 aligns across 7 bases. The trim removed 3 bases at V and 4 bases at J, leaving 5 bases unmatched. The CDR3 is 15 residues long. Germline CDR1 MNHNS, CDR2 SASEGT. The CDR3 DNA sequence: TGTGCCAGCAGTGACCAGACAGGGAATAATGAAAAACTGTTTTTT. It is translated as CASSDQTGNNEKLFF.

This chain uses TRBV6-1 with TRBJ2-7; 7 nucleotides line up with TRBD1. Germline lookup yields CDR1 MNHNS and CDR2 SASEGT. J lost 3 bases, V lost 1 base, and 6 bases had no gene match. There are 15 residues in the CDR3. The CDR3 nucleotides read TGTGCCAGCAGTGAAGGACAGGGTGGCTACTACGAGCAGTACTTC. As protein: CASSEGQGGYYEQYF.

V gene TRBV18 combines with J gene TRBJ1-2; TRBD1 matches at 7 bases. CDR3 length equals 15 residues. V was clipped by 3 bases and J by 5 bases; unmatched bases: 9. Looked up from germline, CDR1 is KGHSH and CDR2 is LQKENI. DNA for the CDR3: TGTGCCAGCTCACCCAGACAGGGAGAAATATATGGCTACACCTTC. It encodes CASSPRQGEIYGYTF.

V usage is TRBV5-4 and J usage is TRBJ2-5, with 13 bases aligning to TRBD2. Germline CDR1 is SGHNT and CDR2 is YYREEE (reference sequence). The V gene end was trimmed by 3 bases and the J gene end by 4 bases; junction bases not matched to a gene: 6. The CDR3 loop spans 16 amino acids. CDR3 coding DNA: TGTGCCAGCAGCTCTCGGACTAGCGGGAGAATAGAGACCCAGTACTTC. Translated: CASSSRTSGRIETQYF.

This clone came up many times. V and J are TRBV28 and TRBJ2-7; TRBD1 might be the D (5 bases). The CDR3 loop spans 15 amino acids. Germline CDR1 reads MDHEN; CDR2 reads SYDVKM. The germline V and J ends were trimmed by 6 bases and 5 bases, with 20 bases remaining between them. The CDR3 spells CASRDWGHNADEQYF. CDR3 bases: TGTGCCAGCAGAGACTGGGGCCACAACGCGGACGAGCAGTACTTC. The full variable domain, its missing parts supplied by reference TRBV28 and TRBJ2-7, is DVKVTQSSRYLVKRTGEKVFLECVQDMDHENMFWYRQDPGLGLRLIYFSYDVKMKEKGDIPEGYSVSREKKERFSLILESASTNQTSMYLCASRDWGHNADEQYFGPGTRLTVT.

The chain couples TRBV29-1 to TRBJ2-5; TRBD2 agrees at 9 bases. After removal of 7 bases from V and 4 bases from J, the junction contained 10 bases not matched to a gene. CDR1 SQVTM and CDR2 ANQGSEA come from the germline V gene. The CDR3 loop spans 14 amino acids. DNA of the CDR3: TGCAGCGCCGGGGGGCGGGAGGGCCTAGAGACCCAGTACTTC. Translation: CSAGGREGLETQYF.

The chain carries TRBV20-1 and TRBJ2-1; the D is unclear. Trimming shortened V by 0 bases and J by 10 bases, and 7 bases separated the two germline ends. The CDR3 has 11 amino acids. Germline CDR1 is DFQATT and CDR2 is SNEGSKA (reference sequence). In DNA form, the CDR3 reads TGCAGTGCTAGAGATGGGCGAGAGCAGTTCTTC. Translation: CSARDGREQFF.

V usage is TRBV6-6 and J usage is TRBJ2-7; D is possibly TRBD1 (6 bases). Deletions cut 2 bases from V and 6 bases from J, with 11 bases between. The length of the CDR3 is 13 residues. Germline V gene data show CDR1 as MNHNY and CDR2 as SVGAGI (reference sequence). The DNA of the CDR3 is TGTGCCAGCAGTTACCAGAACAGGGTCGAGCAGTACTTC. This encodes CASSYQNRVEQYF.

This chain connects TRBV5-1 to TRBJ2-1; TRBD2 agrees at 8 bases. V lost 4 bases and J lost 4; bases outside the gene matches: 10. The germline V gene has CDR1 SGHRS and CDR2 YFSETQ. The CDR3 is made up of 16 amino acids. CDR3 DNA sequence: TGCGCCAGCAGCCTCGACGTACAGCGGGAGTACAATGAGCAGTTCTTC. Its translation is CASSLDVQREYNEQFF.

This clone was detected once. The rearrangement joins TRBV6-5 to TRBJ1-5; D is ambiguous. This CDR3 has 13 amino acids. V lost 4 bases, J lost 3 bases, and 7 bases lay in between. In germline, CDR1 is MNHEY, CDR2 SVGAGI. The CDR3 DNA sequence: TGTGCCAGCAGTTTTGGAGTCAATCAGCCCCAGCATTTT. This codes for CASSFGVNQPQHF.

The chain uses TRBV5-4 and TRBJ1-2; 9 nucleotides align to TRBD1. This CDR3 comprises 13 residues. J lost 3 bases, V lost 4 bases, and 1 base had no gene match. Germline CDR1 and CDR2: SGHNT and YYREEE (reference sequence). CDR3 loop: CASSRTGDYGYTF. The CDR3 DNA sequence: TGTGCCAGCAGCCGGACAGGGGACTATGGCTACACCTTC. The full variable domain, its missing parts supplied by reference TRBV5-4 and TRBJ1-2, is ETGVTQSPTHLIKTRGQQVTLRCSSQSGHNTVSWYQQALGQGPQFIFQYYREEENGRGNFPPRFSGLQFPNYSSELNVNALELDDSALYLCASSRTGDYGYTFGSGTRLTVV.